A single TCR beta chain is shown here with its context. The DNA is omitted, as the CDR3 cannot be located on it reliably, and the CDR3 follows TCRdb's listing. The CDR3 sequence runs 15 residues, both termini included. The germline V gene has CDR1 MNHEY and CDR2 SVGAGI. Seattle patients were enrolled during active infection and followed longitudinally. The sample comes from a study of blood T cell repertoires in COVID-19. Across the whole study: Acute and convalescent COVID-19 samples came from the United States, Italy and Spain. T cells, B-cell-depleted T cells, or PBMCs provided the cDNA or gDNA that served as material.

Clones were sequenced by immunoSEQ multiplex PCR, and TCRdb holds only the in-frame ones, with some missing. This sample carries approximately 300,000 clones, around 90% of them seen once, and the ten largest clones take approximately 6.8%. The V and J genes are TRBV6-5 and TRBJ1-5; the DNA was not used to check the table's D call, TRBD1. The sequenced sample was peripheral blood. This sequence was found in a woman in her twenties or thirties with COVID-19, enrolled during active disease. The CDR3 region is CASILDRGSNQPQHF.